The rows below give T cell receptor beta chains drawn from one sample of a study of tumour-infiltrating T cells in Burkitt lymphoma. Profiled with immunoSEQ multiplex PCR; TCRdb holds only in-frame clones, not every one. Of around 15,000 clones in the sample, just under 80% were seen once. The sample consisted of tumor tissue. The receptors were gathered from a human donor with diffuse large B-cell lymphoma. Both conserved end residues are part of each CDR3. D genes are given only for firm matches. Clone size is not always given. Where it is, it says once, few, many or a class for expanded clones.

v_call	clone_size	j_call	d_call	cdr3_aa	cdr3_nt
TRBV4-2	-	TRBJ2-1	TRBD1	CASSPRDRSNEQFF	TGTGCCAGCAGCCCCCGGGACAGAAGCAATGAGCAGTTCTTC
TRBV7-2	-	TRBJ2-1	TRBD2	CASSSSTSGSAFF	TGTGCCAGCAGCTCCTCGACTAGCGGGAGTGCGTTCTTC
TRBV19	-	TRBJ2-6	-	CASSRVAGANVLTF	TGTGCCAGTAGCAGGGTAGCTGGGGCCAACGTCCTGACTTTC
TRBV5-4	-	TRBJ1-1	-	CASSGTQGRSTEAFF	TGTGCCAGCAGCGGAACACAGGGAAGGAGCACTGAAGCTTTCTTT
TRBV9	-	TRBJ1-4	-	CATPGGATNEKLFF	TGTGCCACCCCTGGAGGGGCAACTAATGAAAAACTGTTTTTT
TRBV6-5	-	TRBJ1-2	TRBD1	CASTKGAHGYTF	TGTGCCAGCACTAAGGGGGCTCATGGCTACACCTTC
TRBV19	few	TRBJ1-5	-	CASSIVRGAGQPQHF	TGTGCCAGTAGTATAGTTCGGGGGGCGGGACAGCCCCAGCATTTT
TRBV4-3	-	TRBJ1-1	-	CASSQDTFGGERRTEAFF	TGCGCCAGCAGCCAAGATACGTTCGGGGGCGAACGAAGAACTGAAGCTTTCTTT
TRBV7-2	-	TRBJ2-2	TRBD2	CAITGGNTGELFF	TGTGCCATCACGGGGGGAAACACCGGGGAGCTGTTTTTT
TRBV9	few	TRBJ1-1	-	CASTNWGGSEAFF	TGTGCCAGCACCAATTGGGGGGGATCAGAAGCTTTCTTT
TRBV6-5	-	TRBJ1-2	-	CASSYTPPGAYGYTF	TGTGCCAGCAGTTATACTCCCCCAGGAGCCTATGGTTACACCTTC
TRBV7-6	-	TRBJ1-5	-	CASSLEGPQGNQPQHF	TGTGCCAGCAGCTTAGAGGGTCCGCAGGGTAATCAGCCCCAGCATTTT
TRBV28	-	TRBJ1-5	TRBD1	CASSFGRGSGNQPQHF	TGTGCCAGCAGTTTCGGCAGGGGGTCTGGCAATCAGCCCCAGCATTTT
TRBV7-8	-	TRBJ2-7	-	CASSPQGDEQYF	TGTGCCAGCAGCCCACAGGGAGACGAGCAGTACTTC
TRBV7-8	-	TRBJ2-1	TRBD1	CASSRGTGPYNEQFF	TGTGCCAGCAGCCGCGGGACAGGACCCTACAATGAGCAGTTCTTC
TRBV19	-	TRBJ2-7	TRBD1	CASSLTGGDEQYF	TGTGCCAGTAGTTTGACAGGGGGCGACGAGCAGTACTTC
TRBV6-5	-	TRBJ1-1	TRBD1	CASSYSPGGVHTEAFF	TGTGCCAGCAGTTACTCCCCAGGGGGGGTTCACACTGAAGCTTTCTTT
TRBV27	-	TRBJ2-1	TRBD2	CASSFQGLGSYNEQFF	TGTGCCAGCAGTTTCCAGGGACTAGGAAGCTACAATGAGCAGTTCTTC
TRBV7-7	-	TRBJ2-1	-	CASSLASDYNEQFF	TGTGCTAGCAGCTTGGCGTCGGACTACAATGAGCAGTTCTTC
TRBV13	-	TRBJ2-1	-	CASSLGLTPSSYNEQFF	TGTGCCAGCAGCTTAGGCCTAACGCCGAGCTCCTACAATGAGCAGTTCTTC
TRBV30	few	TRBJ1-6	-	CAWDPFAGDAPLHF	TGTGCCTGGGACCCTTTCGCAGGGGATGCACCCCTCCACTTT
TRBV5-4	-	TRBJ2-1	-	CASSLGVGIANNEQFF	TGTGCCAGCAGCTTGGGGGTGGGAATCGCTAACAATGAGCAGTTCTTC
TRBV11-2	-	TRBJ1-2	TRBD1	CASSLGRGPNYGYTF	TGTGCCAGCAGCTTAGGCAGGGGGCCTAACTATGGCTACACCTTC
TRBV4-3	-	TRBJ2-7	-	CASSQDRSGRAYEQYF	TGCGCCAGCAGCCAAGATCGGTCGGGAAGGGCCTACGAGCAGTACTTC
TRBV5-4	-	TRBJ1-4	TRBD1	CASSLGGDRGKKGEKLFF	TGTGCCAGCAGCTTGGGGGGAGACAGGGGGAAAAAAGGTGAAAAACTGTTTTTT
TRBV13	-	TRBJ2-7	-	CASSLGAQGRLEQYF	TGTGCCAGCAGCTTAGGTGCACAGGGAAGACTGGAGCAGTACTTC
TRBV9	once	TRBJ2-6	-	CASSVEGNGANVLTF	TGTGCCAGCAGCGTAGAGGGGAACGGGGCCAACGTCCTGACTTTC
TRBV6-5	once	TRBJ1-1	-	CASGEMNTEAFF	TGTGCCAGCGGGGAGATGAACACTGAAGCTTTCTTT
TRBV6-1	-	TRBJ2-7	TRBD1	CASRGQAFYEQYF	TGTGCCAGCAGGGGACAGGCGTTCTACGAGCAGTACTTC
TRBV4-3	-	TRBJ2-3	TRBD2	CASSYRLADTDTQYF	TGCGCCAGCAGCTACAGACTAGCAGACACAGATACGCAGTATTTT
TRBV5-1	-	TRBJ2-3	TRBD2	CASSGDYHHTDTQYF	TGCGCCAGCAGCGGGGACTACCACCACACAGATACGCAGTATTTT
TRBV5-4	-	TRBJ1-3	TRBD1	CASSQTGYGSGNTIYF	TGTGCCAGCAGCCAGACAGGGTACGGCTCTGGAAACACCATATATTTT
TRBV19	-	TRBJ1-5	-	CASRPAFGQPQHF	TGTGCCAGTAGACCAGCTTTCGGGCAGCCCCAGCATTTT
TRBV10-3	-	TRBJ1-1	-	CAISQQTEMNTEAFF	TGTGCCATCAGCCAACAGACAGAGATGAACACTGAAGCTTTCTTT
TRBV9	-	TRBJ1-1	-	CASSESKGHYQNTEAFF	TGTGCCAGCAGCGAATCCAAGGGACACTACCAGAACACTGAAGCTTTCTTT
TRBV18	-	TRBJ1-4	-	CASSTDGPNNEKLFF	TGTGCCAGCTCGACCGACGGACCGAATAATGAAAAACTGTTTTTT
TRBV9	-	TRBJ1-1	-	CASSTGMRTEAFF	TGTGCCAGCAGTACAGGGATGAGAACTGAAGCTTTCTTT
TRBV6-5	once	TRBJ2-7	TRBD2	CASSRGTSGSYEQYF	TGTGCCAGCAGCCGCGGCACTAGCGGTTCGTACGAGCAGTACTTC
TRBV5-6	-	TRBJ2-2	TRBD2	CASSGLLAGAAGELFF	TGTGCCAGCAGCGGCCTTCTAGCGGGAGCCGCCGGGGAGCTGTTTTTT
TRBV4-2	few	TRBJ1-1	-	CASSQDLNRPNTEAFF	TGTGCCAGCAGCCAAGACTTGAACAGGCCGAACACTGAAGCTTTCTTT
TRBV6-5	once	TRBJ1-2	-	CASSQGLNGGYTF	TGTGCCAGCAGTCAGGGGCTAAATGGAGGCTACACCTTC
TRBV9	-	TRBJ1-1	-	CASSVIWENTEAFF	TGTGCCAGCAGCGTAATTTGGGAGAACACTGAAGCTTTCTTT
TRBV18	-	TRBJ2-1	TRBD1	CASSPLGQGYEQFF	TGTGCCAGCTCACCATTGGGACAGGGCTATGAGCAGTTCTTC
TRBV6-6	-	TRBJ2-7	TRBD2	CASRERGGMLYEQYF	TGTGCCAGCAGGGAGCGGGGGGGAATGCTCTACGAGCAGTACTTC
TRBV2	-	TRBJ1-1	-	CASSEALQMNTEAFF	TGTGCCAGCAGTGAAGCGTTGCAGATGAACACTGAAGCTTTCTTT
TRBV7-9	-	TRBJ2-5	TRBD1	CASSPRTGPSLETQYF	TGTGCCAGCAGCCCCCGGACAGGGCCAAGTCTAGAGACCCAGTACTTC
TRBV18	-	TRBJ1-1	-	CASSPRGPNTEAFF	TGTGCCAGCTCACCCAGAGGACCGAACACTGAAGCTTTCTTT
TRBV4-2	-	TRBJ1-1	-	CASSQERFLNTEAFF	TGTGCCAGCAGCCAAGAGCGCTTTTTGAACACTGAAGCTTTCTTT
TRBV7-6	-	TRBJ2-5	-	CASSLILQETQYF	TGTGCCAGCAGCTTAATCCTACAAGAGACCCAGTACTTC
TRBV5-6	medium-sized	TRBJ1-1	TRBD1	CASSPDRQGTNTEAFF	TGTGCCAGCAGCCCGGACCGACAGGGGACGAACACTGAAGCTTTCTTT
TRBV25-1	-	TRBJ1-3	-	CASRRPSGNTIYF	TGTGCCAGCAGGCGGCCCTCGGGAAACACCATATATTTT
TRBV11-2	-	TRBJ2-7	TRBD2	CASSLATSGEQYF	TGTGCCAGCAGCTTAGCGACTAGCGGCGAGCAGTACTTC
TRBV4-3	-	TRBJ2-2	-	CASSQETNAGELFF	TGCGCCAGCAGCCAAGAGACCAATGCCGGGGAGCTGTTTTTT
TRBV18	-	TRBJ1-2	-	CASSPTGQGQYGYTF	TGTGCCAGCTCACCTACAGGGCAGGGTCAATATGGCTACACCTTC